The rows below give T cell receptor beta chains drawn from one sample of a study of early T cells in non-severe SARS-CoV-2 infection. In TCRdb, the 5' RACE reads were re-called with MiXCR into one record per CDR3 protein. The table shows some 75,000 distinct CDR3 sequences, with approximately 14% occurring only once. Sequencing was performed on whole blood. These receptors were obtained from an adult who was a healthcare worker with PCR-confirmed SARS-CoV-2 infection or an uninfected control (not recorded which). Both conserved end residues are part of each CDR3. Not every row has a clone size; where given, it reads once, few, many or a size class.

clone_size v_call cdr3_aa
few TRBV19 CASSDRGSSPLHF
many TRBV27 CASSLSGLRTDTQYF
few TRBV3-1 CASSQVVRAGTDTQYF
- TRBV7-8 CASSEGAPSSYNEQFF
few TRBV4-3 CASSQDPGGEETQYF
many TRBV11-2 CASSPQGGERDTQYF
many TRBV29-1 CSVEAGMGGYTF
few TRBV11-2 CASSRDPTDTQYF
many TRBV3-1 CASSSADTYTEAFF
few TRBV6-5 CASRDSPDQPQHF
- TRBV30 CAWSAKRGGSYEQYF
many TRBV7-2 CASSFGGGTQYF
- TRBV5-1 CASSLNPGNIQYF
- TRBV12-3/TRBV12-4 CASSLEGTGRPQETQYF
- TRBV13 CASNPGGGAYGYTF
- TRBV7-8 CASSSFTGWVGNEQYF
many TRBV4-2 CASSQEPTGEPYNEQFF
- TRBV4-2 CASSPEDRGNEQFF
few TRBV14 CASSPDPRLAGVYEQYF
- TRBV10-3 CAISESEDTQYF
few TRBV27 CASSLKGGPSYGYTF
- TRBV29-1 CSGTLGTTYTEAFF
many TRBV5-1 CASSSGNPIGTPIYEQYF
- TRBV19 CASRPQNRGRVGKLFF
few TRBV11-2 CASSMGNRESYNEQFF
- TRBV5-5 CASSYYPPQETQYF
- TRBV7-8 CASSINRGQAGELFF
many TRBV27 CASSSLSDTQYF
- TRBV6-6 CASTPIDTRTDTQYF
many TRBV29-1 CSVARGANTEAFF
few TRBV11-3 CASSLGTTFNEQFF
few TRBV4-1 CASSQETGGFYEQYF
many TRBV6-5 CASSYDGTGRRGGYTF
- TRBV7-6 CASSSALGAQHF
few TRBV15 CATSRGEAYGYTF
- TRBV2 CASSPAVSNQPQHF
many TRBV11-2 CASNHISTSGVNEQFF
many TRBV11-2 CASSPGHRYEQYF
many TRBV11-1 CASSLDRNSPLHF
many TRBV6-5 CASTPEGGRTNSPLHF
many TRBV28 CASSSPDREYQPQHF
many TRBV5-5 CASSLAGNQPQHF
- TRBV30 CAWSGVLRGGYTF
- TRBV2 CASSARIRRAETQYF
many TRBV29-1 CSVEESAVTQYF
many TRBV20-1 CSALDGGQGDEQFF
- TRBV5-1 CASSLRSQGAMNTEAFF
many TRBV11-2 CASSLGVAGYQETQYF
many TRBV28 CASTLPWGGRVYF
- TRBV6-5 CASSPGWGTDTQYF
- TRBV10-3 CAISEQVLFAEAFF
- TRBV6-2/TRBV6-3 CASSPLREQFF